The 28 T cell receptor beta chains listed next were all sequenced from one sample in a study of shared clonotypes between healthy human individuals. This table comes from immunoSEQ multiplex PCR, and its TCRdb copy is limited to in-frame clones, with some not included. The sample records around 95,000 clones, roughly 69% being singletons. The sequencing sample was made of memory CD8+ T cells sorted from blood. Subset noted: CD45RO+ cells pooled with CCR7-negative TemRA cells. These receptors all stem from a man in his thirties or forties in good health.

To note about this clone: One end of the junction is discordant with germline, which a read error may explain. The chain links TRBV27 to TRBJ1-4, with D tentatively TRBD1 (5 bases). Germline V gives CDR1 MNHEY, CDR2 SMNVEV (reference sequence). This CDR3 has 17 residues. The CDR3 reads CASNLTPLTEKNEKLFF. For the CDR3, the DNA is TGTGCCAGCAATTTAACCCCTCTGACAGAAAAAAATGAAAAACTGTTTTTT.

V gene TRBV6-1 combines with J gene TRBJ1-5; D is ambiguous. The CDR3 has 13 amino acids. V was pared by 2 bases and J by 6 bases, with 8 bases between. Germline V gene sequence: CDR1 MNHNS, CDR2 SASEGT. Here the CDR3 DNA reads TGTGCCAGCAGTGAATTTAATGGTCAGCCCCAGCATTTT. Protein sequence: CASSEFNGQPQHF.

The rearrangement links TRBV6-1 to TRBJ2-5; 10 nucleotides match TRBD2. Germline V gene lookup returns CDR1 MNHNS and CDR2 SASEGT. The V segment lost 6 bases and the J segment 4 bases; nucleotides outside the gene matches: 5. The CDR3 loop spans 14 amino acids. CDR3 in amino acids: CASRLAGESETQYF. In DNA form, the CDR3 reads TGTGCCAGCAGGCTAGCGGGAGAATCAGAGACCCAGTACTTC.

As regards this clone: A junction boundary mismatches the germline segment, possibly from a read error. The CDR3 DNA follows: TGTGCCAGCAGCGAAGGGGACACTGGAGCTTTCTTT. This encodes CASSEGDTGAFF. The gene calls are TRBV9 and TRBJ1-1; possibly TRBD1 for D (6 bases). In germline, CDR1 is SGDLS, CDR2 YYNGEE. The CDR3 runs 12 residues.

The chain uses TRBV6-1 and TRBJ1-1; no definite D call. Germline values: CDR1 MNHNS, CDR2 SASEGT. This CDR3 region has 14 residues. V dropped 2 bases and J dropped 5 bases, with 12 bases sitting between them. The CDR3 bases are TGTGCCAGCAGTGAACCCAGGCGGCTTACTGAAGCTTTCTTT. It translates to CASSEPRRLTEAFF.

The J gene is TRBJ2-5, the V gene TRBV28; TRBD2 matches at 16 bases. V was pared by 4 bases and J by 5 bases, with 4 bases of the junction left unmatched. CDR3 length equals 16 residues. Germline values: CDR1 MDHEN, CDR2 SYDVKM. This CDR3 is CASSSLGLAGGETQYF. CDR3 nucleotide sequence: TGTGCCAGCAGTTCATTGGGACTAGCGGGAGGGGAGACCCAGTACTTC.

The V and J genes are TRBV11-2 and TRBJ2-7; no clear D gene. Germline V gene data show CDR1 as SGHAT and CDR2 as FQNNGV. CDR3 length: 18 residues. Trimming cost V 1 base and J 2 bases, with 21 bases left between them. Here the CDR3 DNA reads TGTGCCAGCAGCTTAGTTAGAGGTCACGGACCCGGACCCTACGAGCAGTACTTC. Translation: CASSLVRGHGPGPYEQYF.

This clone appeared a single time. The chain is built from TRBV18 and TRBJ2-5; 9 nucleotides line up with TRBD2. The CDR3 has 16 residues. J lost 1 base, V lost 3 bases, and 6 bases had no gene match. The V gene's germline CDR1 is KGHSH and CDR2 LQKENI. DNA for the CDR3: TGTGCCAGCTCACCTTGGGCTAGCGGGATCCAAGAGACCCAGTACTTC. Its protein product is CASSPWASGIQETQYF. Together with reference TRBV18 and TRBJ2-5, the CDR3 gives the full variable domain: NAGVMQNPRHLVRRRGQEARLRCSPMKGHSHVYWYRQLPEEGLKFMVYLQKENIIDESGMPKERFSAEFPKEGPSILRIQQVVRGDSAAYFCASSPWASGIQETQYFGPGTRLLVL.

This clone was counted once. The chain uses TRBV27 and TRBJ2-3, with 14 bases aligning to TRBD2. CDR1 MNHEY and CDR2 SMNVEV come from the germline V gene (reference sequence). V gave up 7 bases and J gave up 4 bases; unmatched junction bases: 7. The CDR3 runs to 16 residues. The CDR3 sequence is CASNQGLAGASDTQYF. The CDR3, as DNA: TGTGCCAGCAATCAGGGACTAGCGGGAGCCTCAGATACGCAGTATTTT.

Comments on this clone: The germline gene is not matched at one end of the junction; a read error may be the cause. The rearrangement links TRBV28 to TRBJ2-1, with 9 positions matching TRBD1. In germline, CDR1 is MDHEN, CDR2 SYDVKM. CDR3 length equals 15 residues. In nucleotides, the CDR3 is TGTGCCAGCAGTTTTTTACAGGGGGCCTACACTGAGCAGTTCTTC. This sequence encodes CASSFLQGAYTEQFF.

This chain's CDR3 is CASSLTGGASYNEQFF. The DNA of the CDR3 is TGTGCCAGCAGTTTAACAGGAGGGGCCTCCTACAATGAGCAGTTCTTC. V is TRBV27 and J is TRBJ2-1; maybe TRBD2 (6 bases). Germline V gene sequence: CDR1 MNHEY, CDR2 SMNVEV (reference sequence). V lost 2 bases to trimming and J lost 0 bases, with 11 bases between them. The CDR3 extends over 16 amino acids.

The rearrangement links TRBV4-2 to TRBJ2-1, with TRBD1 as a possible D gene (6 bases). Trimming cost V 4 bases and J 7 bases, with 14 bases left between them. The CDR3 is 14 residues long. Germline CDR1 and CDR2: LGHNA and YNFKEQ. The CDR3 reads CASSPDSPVNEQFF. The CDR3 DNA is TGTGCCAGCAGCCCGGACAGTCCTGTGAATGAGCAGTTCTTC.

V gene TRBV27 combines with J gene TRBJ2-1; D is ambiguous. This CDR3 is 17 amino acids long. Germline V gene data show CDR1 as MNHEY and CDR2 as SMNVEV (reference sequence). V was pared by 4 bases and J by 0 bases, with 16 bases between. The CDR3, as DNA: TGTGCCAGCAGTTGGAGACACCACCTGTCCTCCTACAATGAGCAGTTCTTC. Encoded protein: CASSWRHHLSSYNEQFF.

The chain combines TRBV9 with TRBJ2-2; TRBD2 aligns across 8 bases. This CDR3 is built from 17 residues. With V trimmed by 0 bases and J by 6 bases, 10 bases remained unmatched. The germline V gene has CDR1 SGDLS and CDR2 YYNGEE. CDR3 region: CASSVEIAGLVAGELFF. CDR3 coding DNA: TGTGCCAGCAGCGTAGAGATAGCGGGACTTGTGGCCGGGGAGCTGTTTTTT.

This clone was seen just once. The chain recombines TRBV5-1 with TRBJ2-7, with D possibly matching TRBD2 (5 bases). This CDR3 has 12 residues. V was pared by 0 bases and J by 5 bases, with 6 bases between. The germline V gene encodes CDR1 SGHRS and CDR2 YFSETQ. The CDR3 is CASSLAGNEQYF. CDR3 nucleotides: TGCGCCAGCAGCTTGGCGGGGAACGAGCAGTACTTC.

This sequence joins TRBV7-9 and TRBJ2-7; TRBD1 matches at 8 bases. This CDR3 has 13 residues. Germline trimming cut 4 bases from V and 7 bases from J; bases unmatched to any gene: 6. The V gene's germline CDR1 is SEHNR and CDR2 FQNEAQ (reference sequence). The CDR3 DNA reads TGTGCCAGCAGCTCGCGGGACAGGATTGAGCAGTACTTC. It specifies CASSSRDRIEQYF. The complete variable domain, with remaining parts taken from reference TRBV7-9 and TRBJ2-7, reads DTGVSQNPRHKITKRGQNVTFRCDPISEHNRLYWYRQTLGQGPEFLTYFQNEAQLEKSRLLSDRFSAERPKGSFSTLEIQRTEQGDSAMYLCASSSRDRIEQYFGPGTRLTVT.

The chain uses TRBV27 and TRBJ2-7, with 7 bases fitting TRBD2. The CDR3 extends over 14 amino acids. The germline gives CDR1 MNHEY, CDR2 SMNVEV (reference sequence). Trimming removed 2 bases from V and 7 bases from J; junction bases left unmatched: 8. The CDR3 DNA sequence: TGTGCCAGCAGTTTACTAGCGGAGTCTGATGAGCAGTACTTC. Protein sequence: CASSLLAESDEQYF.

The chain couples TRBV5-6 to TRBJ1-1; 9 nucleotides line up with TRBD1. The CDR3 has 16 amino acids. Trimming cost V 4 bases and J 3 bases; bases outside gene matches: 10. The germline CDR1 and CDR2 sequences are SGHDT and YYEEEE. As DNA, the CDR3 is TGTGCCAGCAGCCCCGGGGACAGGGCGGTTTACACTGAAGCTTTCTTT. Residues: CASSPGDRAVYTEAFF.

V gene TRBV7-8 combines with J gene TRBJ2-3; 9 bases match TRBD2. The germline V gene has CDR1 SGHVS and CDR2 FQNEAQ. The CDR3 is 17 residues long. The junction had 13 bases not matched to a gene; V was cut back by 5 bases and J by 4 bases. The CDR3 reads CASSQRGAGGRADTQYF. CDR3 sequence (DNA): TGTGCCAGCAGCCAAAGAGGGGCTGGCGGGAGGGCAGATACGCAGTATTTT. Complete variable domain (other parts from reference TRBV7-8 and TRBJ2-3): GAGVSQSPRYKVAKRGQDVALRCDPISGHVSLFWYQQALGQGPEFLTYFQNEAQLDKSGLPSDRFFAERPEGSVSTLKIQRTQQEDSAVYLCASSQRGAGGRADTQYFGPGTRLTVL.

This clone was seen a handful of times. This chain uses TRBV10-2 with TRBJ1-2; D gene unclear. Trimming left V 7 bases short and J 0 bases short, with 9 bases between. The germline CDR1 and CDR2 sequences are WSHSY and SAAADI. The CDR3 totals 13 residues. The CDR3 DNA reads TGCGCCAGCACTAATACAGCTAACTATGGCTACACCTTC. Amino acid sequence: CASTNTANYGYTF.

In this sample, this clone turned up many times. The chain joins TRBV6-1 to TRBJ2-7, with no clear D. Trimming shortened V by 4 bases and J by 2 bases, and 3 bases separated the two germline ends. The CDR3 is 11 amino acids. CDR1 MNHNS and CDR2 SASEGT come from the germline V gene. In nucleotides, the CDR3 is TGTGCCAGCAGTGGGACCTACGAGCAGTACTTC. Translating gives CASSGTYEQYF.

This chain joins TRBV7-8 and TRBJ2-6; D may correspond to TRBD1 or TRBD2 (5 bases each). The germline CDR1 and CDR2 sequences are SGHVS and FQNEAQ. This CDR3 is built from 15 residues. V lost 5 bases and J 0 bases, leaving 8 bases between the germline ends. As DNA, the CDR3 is TGTGCCAGCAGCCAGGGACCCTCTGGGGCCAACGTCCTGACTTTC. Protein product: CASSQGPSGANVLTF.

The CDR3 protein is CASSRDITHNEQFF. The CDR3 coding sequence is TGTGCCAGTTCAAGGGACATAACGCACAATGAGCAGTTCTTC. The genes are TRBV9 and TRBJ2-1; TRBD1 is a possible D gene (6 bases). The CDR3 totals 14 residues. CDR1 and CDR2 (germline): SGDLS, YYNGEE. Trimming removed 8 bases at V and 5 bases at J, with 17 bases between.

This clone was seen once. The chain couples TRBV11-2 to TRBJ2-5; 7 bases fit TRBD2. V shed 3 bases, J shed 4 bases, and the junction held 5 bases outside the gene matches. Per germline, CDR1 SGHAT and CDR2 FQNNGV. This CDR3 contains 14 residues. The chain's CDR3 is CASSFVTSLETQYF. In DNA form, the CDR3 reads TGTGCCAGCAGCTTCGTGACTAGCCTAGAGACCCAGTACTTC.

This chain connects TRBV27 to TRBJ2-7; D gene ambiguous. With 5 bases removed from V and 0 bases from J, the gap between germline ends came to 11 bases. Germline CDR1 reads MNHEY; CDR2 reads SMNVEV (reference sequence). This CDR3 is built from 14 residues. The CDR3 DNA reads TGTGCCAGCAGTCCTTCGGGTGACTCCTACGAGCAGTACTTC. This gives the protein CASSPSGDSYEQYF.

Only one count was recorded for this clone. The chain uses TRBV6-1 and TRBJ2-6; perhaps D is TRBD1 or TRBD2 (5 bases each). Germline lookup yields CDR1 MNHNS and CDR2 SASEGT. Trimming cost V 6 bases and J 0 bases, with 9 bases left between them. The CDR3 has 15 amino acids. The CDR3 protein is CASSGGHSGANVLTF. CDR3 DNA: TGTGCCAGCAGCGGAGGACACTCTGGGGCCAACGTCCTGACTTTC.

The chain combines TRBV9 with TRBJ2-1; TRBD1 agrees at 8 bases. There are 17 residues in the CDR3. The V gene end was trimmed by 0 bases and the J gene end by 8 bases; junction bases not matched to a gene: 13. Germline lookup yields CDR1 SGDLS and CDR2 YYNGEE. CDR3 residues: CASSVAPTGAGVDEQFF. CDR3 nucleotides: TGTGCCAGCAGCGTAGCCCCGACAGGGGCGGGCGTAGATGAGCAGTTCTTC.

The CDR3 DNA reads TGTGCCAGTGGGGCAAAGAGGGGAAACACCATATATTTT. Residues: CASGAKRGNTIYF. This chain links TRBV19 with TRBJ1-3, with a possible D match to TRBD1 (5 bases). Germline V lookup: CDR1 LNHDA, CDR2 SQIVND (reference sequence). Trimming pared 8 bases from V and 4 bases from J, leaving 12 bases between. The CDR3 loop spans 13 amino acids.